Presented here are 5 T cell receptor beta chains from one specimen sequenced in a study of CD8 T cells in Susac syndrome. With random hexamers, reverse transcription was performed on roughly 0.45 to 1 ug of RNA. TCRdb processed the immunoSEQ multiplex PCR reads anew with MiXCR; each CDR3 protein has one entry. The sample yields 190,000 or so distinct CDR3 sequences, about 96% seen once. The sample taken for sequencing was CD4+ T cells from PBMCs. The receptors originated from a human donor with multiple sclerosis.

The chain joins TRBV29-1 to TRBJ2-1; 11 nucleotides match TRBD2. CDR3 length: 14 residues. Germline CDR1 reads SQVTM; CDR2 reads ANQGSEA. Trimming took 7 bases from V and 8 from J; bases not matched to a gene: 10. The CDR3 loop is CSAGGTSGFDEQFF. The CDR3 nucleotides read TGCAGCGCGGGAGGGACTAGCGGTTTTGATGAGCAGTTCTTC.

The chain has TRBV29-1 and TRBJ2-7; D remains unclear. This CDR3 has 14 amino acids. Trimming took 4 bases from V and 2 from J, leaving 15 bases between them. Germline values: CDR1 SQVTM, CDR2 ANQGSEA. The CDR3 region is CSVAYGATAYEQYF. DNA of the CDR3: TGCAGCGTTGCCTATGGCGCCACCGCCTACGAGCAGTACTTC.

The V gene is TRBV29-1, the J gene TRBJ2-5; D remains unclear. Germline CDR1 SQVTM, CDR2 ANQGSEA. V gave up 6 bases and J gave up 5 bases, with 16 bases separating them. This CDR3 is 13 amino acids long. For the CDR3, the DNA is TGCAGCGTCACTGAACTTAGGCGGGAGACCCAGTACTTC. This gives the protein CSVTELRRETQYF.

The chain combines TRBV18 with TRBJ2-1; 9 positions match TRBD1. The CDR3 runs 14 residues. J was trimmed by 6 bases and V by 2 bases; bases with no gene match: 2. The germline V gene encodes CDR1 KGHSH and CDR2 LQKENI. The CDR3 bases are TGTGCCAGCTCACCATGGGACAGGGTCAATGAGCAGTTCTTC. Encoded protein: CASSPWDRVNEQFF.

V usage is TRBV4-2 and J usage is TRBJ1-5; a possible D gene is TRBD1 (6 bases). Germline V CDR1 and CDR2: LGHNA, YNFKEQ. Deletions cut 0 bases from V and 4 bases from J, with 10 bases between. This CDR3 spans 15 amino acids. The chain's CDR3 is CASSQDQGGNQPQHF. The CDR3 DNA sequence: TGTGCCAGCAGCCAAGATCAAGGGGGAAATCAGCCCCAGCATTTT.